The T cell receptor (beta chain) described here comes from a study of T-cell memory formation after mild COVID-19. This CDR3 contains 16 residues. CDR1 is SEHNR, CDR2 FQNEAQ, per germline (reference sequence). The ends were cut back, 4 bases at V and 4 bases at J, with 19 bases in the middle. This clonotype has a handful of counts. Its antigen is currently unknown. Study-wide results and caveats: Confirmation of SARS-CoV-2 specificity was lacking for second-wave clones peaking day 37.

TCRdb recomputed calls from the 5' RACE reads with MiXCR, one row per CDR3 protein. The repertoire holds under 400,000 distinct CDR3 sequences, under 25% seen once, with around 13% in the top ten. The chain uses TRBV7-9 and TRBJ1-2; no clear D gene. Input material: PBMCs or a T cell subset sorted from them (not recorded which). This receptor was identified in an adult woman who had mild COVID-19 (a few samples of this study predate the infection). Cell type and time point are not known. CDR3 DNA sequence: TGTGCCAGCAGCTCAGGCGGGGTGGAGGCGATCTATGGCTACACCTTC. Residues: CASSSGGVEAIYGYTF.